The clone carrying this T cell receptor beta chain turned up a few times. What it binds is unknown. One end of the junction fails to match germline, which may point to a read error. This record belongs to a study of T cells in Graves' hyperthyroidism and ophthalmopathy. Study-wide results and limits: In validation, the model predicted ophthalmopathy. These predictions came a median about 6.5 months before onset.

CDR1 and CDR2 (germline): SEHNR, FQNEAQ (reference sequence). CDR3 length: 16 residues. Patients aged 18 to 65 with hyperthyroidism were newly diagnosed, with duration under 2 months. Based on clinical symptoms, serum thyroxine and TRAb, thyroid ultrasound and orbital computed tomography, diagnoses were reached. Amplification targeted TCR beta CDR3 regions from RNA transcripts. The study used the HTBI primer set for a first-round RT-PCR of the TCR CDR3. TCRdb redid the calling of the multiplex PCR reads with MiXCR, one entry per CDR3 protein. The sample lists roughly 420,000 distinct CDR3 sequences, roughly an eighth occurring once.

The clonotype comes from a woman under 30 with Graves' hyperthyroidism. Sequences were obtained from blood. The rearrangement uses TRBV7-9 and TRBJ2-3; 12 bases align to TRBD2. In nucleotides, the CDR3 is TGTGCCAGCAGCTCGGGACTAGCGGGTAGCACAGATATGCAGTATTTT. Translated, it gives CASSSGLAGSTDMQYF.